A single sample is the source of the 11 T cell receptor beta chains below, sequenced in a study of OX40 agonist ivuxolimab in advanced cancers. Sequencing was performed with immunoSEQ multiplex PCR; in TCRdb, only in-frame clones are kept and a portion is missing. The sample records roughly 100,000 clones, approximately 93% being singletons. This specimen consisted of CD4+ or CD8+ T cells sorted from blood, obtained in a trial of the OX40 agonist ivuxolimab. These receptor sequences come from an adult with an advanced solid tumor such as melanoma, head and neck, liver or kidney cancer.

The chain recombines TRBV7-8 with TRBJ1-5, with D perhaps TRBD1 (6 bases). CDR1 is SGHVS and CDR2 is FQNEAQ in the germline V gene. CDR3 length: 18 amino acids. Trimming stripped 1 base from V and 2 bases from J, with 18 bases between. In DNA form, the CDR3 reads TGTGCCAGCAGCTTAGACCACGTTGGGGGCGAGGGCAATCAGCCCCAGCATTTT. Protein: CASSLDHVGGEGNQPQHF.

This chain joins TRBV6-5 and TRBJ1-1, with 9 bases aligning to TRBD1. CDR1 and CDR2 (germline): MNHEY, SVGAGI. V was clipped by 6 bases and J by 5 bases; unmatched bases: 7. The CDR3 runs 14 residues. The CDR3 is CASSSTGGATEAFF. DNA of the CDR3: TGTGCCAGCAGCTCAACAGGGGGCGCGACTGAAGCTTTCTTT.

In this sample, this clone turned up once. V gene TRBV14 combines with J gene TRBJ2-5; D not certain. The V end lost 3 bases, the J end lost 2 bases, and 7 bases lay between the germline ends. Germline values: CDR1 SGHDN, CDR2 FVKESK. This CDR3 is built from 13 residues. The CDR3 region is CASSQRRQETQYF. The CDR3 DNA is TGTGCCAGCAGCCAGCGCAGACAAGAGACCCAGTACTTC.

The chain combines TRBV6-1 with TRBJ1-1, with D unresolved. The germline CDR1 and CDR2 sequences are MNHNS and SASEGT. The CDR3 is made up of 14 amino acids. V lost 2 bases, J lost 0 bases, and 7 bases lay in between. The CDR3 protein is CASSELGMNTEAFF. CDR3 DNA: TGTGCCAGCAGTGAACTGGGCATGAACACTGAAGCTTTCTTT.

The chain uses TRBV4-2 and TRBJ2-6; TRBD2 aligns across 9 bases. This CDR3 spans 21 amino acids. V lost 1 base and J lost 1; bases outside the gene matches: 14. Germline CDR1 and CDR2: LGHNA and YNFKEQ. In DNA form, the CDR3 reads TGTGCCAGCAGCCAAGGTGTGACTAGCGGTGCCATCTTTTCTGGGGCCAACGTCCTGACTTTC. It encodes CASSQGVTSGAIFSGANVLTF.

The V and J genes are TRBV28 and TRBJ1-1; D not certain. This CDR3 spans 11 amino acids. The V gene lost 4 bases and the J gene lost 6 bases, with 6 bases spanning the gap. Germline assignment: CDR1 MDHEN and CDR2 SYDVKM. CDR3 protein: CASSSFPEAFF. CDR3 nucleotide sequence: TGTGCCAGCAGTTCCTTTCCTGAAGCTTTCTTT.

This clone appeared a single time. The gene calls are TRBV6-1 and TRBJ1-6; D call uncertain. The CDR3 has 15 residues. Germline CDR1 reads MNHNS; CDR2 reads SASEGT. The germline V and J ends were trimmed by 6 bases and 5 bases, with 14 bases remaining between them. The CDR3 DNA follows: TGTGCCAGCAGGGAGACAAGCGGGGATAATTCACCCCTCCACTTT. Amino acid sequence: CASRETSGDNSPLHF.

V usage is TRBV18 and J usage is TRBJ1-2; D unresolved. This CDR3 is built from 14 residues. Germline V lookup: CDR1 KGHSH, CDR2 LQKENI. The germline V and J ends were trimmed by 3 bases and 4 bases, with 12 bases remaining between them. CDR3 sequence reads: CASSPGRTFYGYTF. In DNA form, the CDR3 reads TGTGCCAGCTCACCCGGACGGACCTTCTATGGCTACACCTTC.

The chain is built from TRBV7-2 and TRBJ2-1, with 10 positions matching TRBD1. CDR3 length equals 16 residues. The V gene's germline CDR1 is SGHTA and CDR2 FQGNSA. V trimming: 1 base; J trimming: 5 bases; junction bases outside the gene matches: 5. The DNA of the CDR3 is TGTGCCAGCAGCTTAGGTCCGGGACAGGGGCACAATGAGCAGTTCTTC. Amino acid sequence: CASSLGPGQGHNEQFF.

The J gene is TRBJ1-4, the V gene TRBV4-2; no definite D call. Trimming left V 2 bases short and J 0 bases short, with 16 bases between. Per the germline V gene, CDR1 is LGHNA and CDR2 is YNFKEQ. CDR3 size: 18 residues. The CDR3 here is CASSQPPLQDSTNEKLFF. The CDR3 DNA reads TGTGCCAGCAGCCAACCCCCCCTGCAGGATTCAACTAATGAAAAACTGTTTTTT.

The V and J genes are TRBV6-1 and TRBJ1-2; tentatively, D is TRBD1 (6 bases). Looked up from germline, CDR1 is MNHNS and CDR2 is SASEGT. There are 13 residues in the CDR3. V dropped 6 bases and J dropped 6 bases, with 14 bases sitting between them. CDR3 in amino acids: CASRKQGLDGYTF. CDR3 coding DNA: TGTGCCAGCAGGAAACAGGGCTTGGATGGCTACACCTTC.